This passage covers 17 T cell receptor beta chains from one sample sequenced in a study of T cells after posttransplantation cyclophosphamide. Using immunoSEQ multiplex PCR, the repertoire was profiled, and TCRdb retains in-frame clones only, with some absent. The table lists roughly 7,200 clones, approximately 98% of them singletons, with 0.5% to 0.6% in the top ten. Material: naive CD8+ T cells sorted from PBMCs. Every receptor here comes from a woman in her twenties or thirties in good health and a related stem cell transplant donor.

This clone is a singleton in its sample. The chain recombines TRBV7-2 with TRBJ2-5, with 9 bases matching TRBD2. There are 19 residues in the CDR3. Germline CDR1 SGHTA, CDR2 FQGNSA. V lost 0 bases, J lost 5 bases, and 16 bases stayed unmatched. The CDR3 sequence is CASSLAEVFQRGVLETQYF. CDR3 DNA sequence: TGTGCCAGCAGCTTAGCCGAGGTTTTCCAGCGGGGGGTATTGGAGACCCAGTACTTC. Together with reference TRBV7-2 and TRBJ2-5, the CDR3 gives the full variable domain: GAGVSQSPSNKVTEKGKDVELRCDPISGHTALYWYRQSLGQGLEFLIYFQGNSAPDKSGLPSDRFSAERTGGSVSTLTIQRTQQEDSAVYLCASSLAEVFQRGVLETQYFGPGTRLLVL.

In the case of this clone: At one end, the junction sequence differs from germline, possibly due to a read error. The chain uses TRBV18 and TRBJ2-1, with D tentatively TRBD1 (6 bases). This CDR3 is built from 16 residues. Germline V CDR1 and CDR2: KGHSH, LQKENI. CDR3 bases: TGTGCCAGCTCATCACCCACCGAGGGGGTCTACAATGAGCAGTTCTTC. Its protein is CASSSPTEGVYNEQFF.

The chain combines TRBV7-6 with TRBJ2-1; tentative D call: TRBD2 (5 bases). V lost 4 bases and J lost 7, with 11 bases in between. In germline, CDR1 is SGHVS, CDR2 FNYEAQ. The CDR3 extends over 13 amino acids. CDR3 region: CASSSHEGNEQFF. The CDR3 DNA is TGTGCCAGCAGCTCACATGAGGGTAATGAGCAGTTCTTC.

This clone showed up just once. V usage is TRBV6-5 and J usage is TRBJ1-1, with D hard to call. With 0 bases removed from V and 1 base from J, the gap between germline ends came to 9 bases. Germline CDR1 and CDR2: MNHEY and SVGAGI. This CDR3 is built from 15 residues. The CDR3 DNA is TGTGCCAGCAGTTACTCGTTACACACGAACACTGAAGCTTTCTTT. This sequence encodes CASSYSLHTNTEAFF.

The chain combines TRBV18 with TRBJ1-5; 9 bases fit TRBD1. J lost 4 bases, V lost 4 bases, and 5 bases had no gene match. Germline values: CDR1 KGHSH, CDR2 LQKENI. The CDR3 totals 15 residues. This chain's CDR3 is CASSRSGTGNQPQHF. CDR3 DNA: TGTGCCAGCTCACGATCCGGGACAGGGAATCAGCCCCAGCATTTT.

The chain combines TRBV6-6 with TRBJ1-4; 9 nucleotides align to TRBD1. The J segment lost 6 bases and the V segment lost 7 bases, leaving 6 bases of the junction unmatched. The CDR3 covers 14 residues. Germline assignment: CDR1 MNHNY and CDR2 SVGAGI (reference sequence). The CDR3 DNA is TGTGCCAGCACCGGGGACAGGGTTCATGAAAAACTGTTTTTT. It specifies CASTGDRVHEKLFF.

Worth noting for this clone: The junction differs from germline at one of its ends, possibly a read error. Other DNA sequences of this sample code for an identical CDR3. The chain has TRBV9 and TRBJ1-6, with 10 positions matching TRBD1. The CDR3 extends over 16 amino acids. Germline CDR1 SGDLS, CDR2 YYNGEE. The CDR3 nucleotides are TGTGCCAGCAGCGTGGGACAGGGGTCCTATAATTCCCCCCTCCACTTT. It encodes CASSVGQGSYNSPLHF.

The V gene is TRBV14, the J gene TRBJ1-2, with TRBD1 matching 7 bases. Germline V gives CDR1 SGHDN, CDR2 FVKESK. After removal of 5 bases from V and 4 bases from J, the junction contained 10 bases not matched to a gene. The CDR3 consists of 15 residues. This CDR3 is CASSSRQGQAYGYTF. The CDR3, as DNA: TGTGCCAGCAGCTCAAGACAGGGTCAAGCCTATGGCTACACCTTC.

The chain employs TRBV15 and TRBJ2-3; TRBD2 agrees at 7 bases. This CDR3 is 16 amino acids long. Germline loops: CDR1 LNHNV, CDR2 YYDKDF (reference sequence). Trimming at V came to 1 base and at J to 0 bases, leaving 4 bases not matched to a gene. CDR3: CATSRGRRGSTDTQYF. Written as DNA, the CDR3 is TGTGCCACCAGCAGAGGAAGGCGGGGGAGCACAGATACGCAGTATTTT.

The rearrangement links TRBV7-6 to TRBJ2-3, with 7 nucleotides matching TRBD2. V shed 5 bases and J 5 bases; nucleotides not matched to a gene: 10. The CDR3 contains 15 residues. Germline V gene sequence: CDR1 SGHVS, CDR2 FNYEAQ. CDR3 sequence reads: CASSRLGGDVDTQYF. Here the CDR3 DNA reads TGTGCCAGCAGCCGGTTGGGGGGGGATGTAGATACGCAGTATTTT.

The table lists this clone with a count of one. The V gene is TRBV4-2, the J gene TRBJ1-1, with no clear D. This CDR3 region has 16 residues. Germline CDR1 reads LGHNA; CDR2 reads YNFKEQ. V lost 0 bases, J lost 0 bases, and 11 bases lay in between. For the CDR3, the DNA is TGTGCCAGCAGCCAAGATCGAGGTAACATGAACACTGAAGCTTTCTTT. Translating gives CASSQDRGNMNTEAFF.

The J gene is TRBJ2-1, the V gene TRBV5-6; 9 bases map to TRBD1. Germline assignment: CDR1 SGHDT and CDR2 YYEEEE. The CDR3 length is 18 residues. The V segment lost 0 bases and the J segment 8 bases; nucleotides outside the gene matches: 15. CDR3 sequence (DNA): TGTGCCAGCAGCTTGGCCTTATATAGTGGACAGGGGTTCCATGAGCAGTTCTTC. Residues: CASSLALYSGQGFHEQFF.

The V gene is TRBV7-8, the J gene TRBJ2-1, with 11 bases identical to TRBD1. Trimming cost V 5 bases and J 2 bases; bases outside gene matches: 2. The CDR3 runs 15 residues. CDR1 is SGHVS, CDR2 FQNEAQ, per germline. CDR3 sequence reads: CASSQGQGAYNEQFF. CDR3 nucleotide sequence: TGTGCCAGCAGCCAGGGACAGGGGGCCTACAATGAGCAGTTCTTC.

This rearrangement joins TRBV18 to TRBJ2-1, with a tentative D call TRBD1 (6 bases). Per germline, CDR1 KGHSH and CDR2 LQKENI. The CDR3 loop spans 14 amino acids. The V gene lost 6 bases and the J gene lost 4 bases, with 13 bases spanning the gap. The CDR3 loop is CASSATGVYNEQFF. The CDR3, as DNA: TGTGCCAGCTCTGCGACAGGAGTTTACAATGAGCAGTTCTTC.

The rearrangement uses TRBV7-9 and TRBJ2-3, with 16 nucleotides matching TRBD2. The CDR3 has 15 residues. Looked up from germline, CDR1 is SEHNR and CDR2 is FQNEAQ (reference sequence). The trim removed 6 bases at V and 6 bases at J, leaving 3 bases unmatched. The CDR3 loop is CASRGLAGGPDTQYF. CDR3 in DNA: TGTGCCAGCAGGGGACTAGCGGGGGGGCCGGATACGCAGTATTTT.

To note about this clone: Relative to the germline gene, one junction end is altered; a read error may explain this. In DNA form, the CDR3 reads TGTGTCAGCAGCCCGCGGACAGGGGGACCCTACGAGCAGTACTTC. It specifies CVSSPRTGGPYEQYF. The chain links TRBV28 to TRBJ2-7; 10 nucleotides agree with TRBD1. This CDR3 contains 15 residues. Germline CDR1 and CDR2: MDHEN and SYDVKM.

This clone is a singleton in its sample. V gene TRBV9 combines with J gene TRBJ1-2; D call uncertain. From germline, CDR1 is SGDLS and CDR2 YYNGEE. CDR3 length: 10 residues. The ends were cut back, 7 bases at V and 5 bases at J, with 6 bases in the middle. The CDR3 protein is CASHGYGYTF. DNA of the CDR3: TGTGCCAGCCACGGTTATGGCTACACCTTC.